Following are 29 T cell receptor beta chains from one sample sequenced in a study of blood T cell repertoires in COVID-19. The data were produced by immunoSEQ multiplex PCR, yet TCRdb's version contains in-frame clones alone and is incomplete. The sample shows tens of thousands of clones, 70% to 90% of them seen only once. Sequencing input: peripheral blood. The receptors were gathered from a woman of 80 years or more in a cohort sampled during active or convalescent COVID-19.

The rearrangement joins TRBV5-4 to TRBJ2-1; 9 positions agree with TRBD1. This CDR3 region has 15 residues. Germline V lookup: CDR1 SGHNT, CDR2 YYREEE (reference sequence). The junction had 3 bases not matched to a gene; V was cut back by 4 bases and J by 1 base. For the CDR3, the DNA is TGTGCCAGCAGCCTGGACAGGGGATCCTACAATGAGCAGTTCTTC. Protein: CASSLDRGSYNEQFF.

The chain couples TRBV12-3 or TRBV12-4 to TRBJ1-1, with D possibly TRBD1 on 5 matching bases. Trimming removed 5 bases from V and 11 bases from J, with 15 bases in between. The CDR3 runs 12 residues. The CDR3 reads CASSQGSGWAFF. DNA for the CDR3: TGTGCCAGCAGTCAGGGATCAGGGTGGGCTTTCTTT.

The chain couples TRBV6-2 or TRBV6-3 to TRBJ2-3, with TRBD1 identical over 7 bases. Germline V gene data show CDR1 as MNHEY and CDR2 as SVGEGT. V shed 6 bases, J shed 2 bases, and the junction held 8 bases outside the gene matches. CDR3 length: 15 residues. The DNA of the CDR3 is TGTGCCAGCAGCGATACCGGGACAGTCACAGATACGCAGTATTTT. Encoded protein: CASSDTGTVTDTQYF.

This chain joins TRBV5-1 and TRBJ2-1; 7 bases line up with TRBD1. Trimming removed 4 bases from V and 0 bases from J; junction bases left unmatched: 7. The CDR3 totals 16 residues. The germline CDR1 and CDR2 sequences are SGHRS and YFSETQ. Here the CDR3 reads CASSPGQPSSYNEQFF. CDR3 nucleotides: TGCGCCAGCAGCCCGGGACAGCCTTCCTCCTACAATGAGCAGTTCTTC.

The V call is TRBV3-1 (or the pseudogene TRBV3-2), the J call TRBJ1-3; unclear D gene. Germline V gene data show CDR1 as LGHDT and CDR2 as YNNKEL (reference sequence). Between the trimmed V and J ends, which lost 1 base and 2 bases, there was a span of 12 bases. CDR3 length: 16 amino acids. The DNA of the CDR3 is TGTGCCAGCAGCCAAGTTTATGTTGTTACTGGAAACACCATATATTTT. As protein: CASSQVYVVTGNTIYF.

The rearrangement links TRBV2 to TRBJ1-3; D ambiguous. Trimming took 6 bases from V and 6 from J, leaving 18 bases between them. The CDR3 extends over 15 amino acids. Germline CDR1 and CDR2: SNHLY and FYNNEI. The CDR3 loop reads CASSLEGAHKNTIYF. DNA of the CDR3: TGTGCCAGCAGCCTGGAGGGCGCTCATAAAAACACCATATATTTT.

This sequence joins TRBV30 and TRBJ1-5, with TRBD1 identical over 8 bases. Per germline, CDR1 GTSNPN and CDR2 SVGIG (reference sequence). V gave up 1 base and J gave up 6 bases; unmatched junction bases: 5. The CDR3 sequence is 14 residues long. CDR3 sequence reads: CAWSGGQGGQPQHF. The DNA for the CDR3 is TGTGCCTGGAGTGGAGGACAGGGAGGTCAGCCCCAGCATTTT.

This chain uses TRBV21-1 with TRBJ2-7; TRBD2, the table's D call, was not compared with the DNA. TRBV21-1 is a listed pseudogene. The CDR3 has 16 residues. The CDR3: CASSKGYSLVTYEQYV. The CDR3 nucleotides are TGTGCCAGCAGCAAAGGGTATAGCTTAGTAACCTACGAGCAGTACGTC.

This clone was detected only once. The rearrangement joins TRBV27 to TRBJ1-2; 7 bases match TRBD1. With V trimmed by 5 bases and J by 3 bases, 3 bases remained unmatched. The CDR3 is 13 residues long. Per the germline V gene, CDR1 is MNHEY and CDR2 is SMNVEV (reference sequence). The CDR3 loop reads CASSPGTDYGYTF. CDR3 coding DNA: TGTGCCAGCAGTCCCGGGACAGACTATGGCTACACCTTC.

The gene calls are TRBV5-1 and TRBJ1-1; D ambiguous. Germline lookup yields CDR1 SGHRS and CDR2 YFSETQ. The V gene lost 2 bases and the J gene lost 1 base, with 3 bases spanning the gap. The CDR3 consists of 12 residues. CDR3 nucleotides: TGCGCCAGCAGCTTAGCGAACACTGAAGCTTTCTTT. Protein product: CASSLANTEAFF.

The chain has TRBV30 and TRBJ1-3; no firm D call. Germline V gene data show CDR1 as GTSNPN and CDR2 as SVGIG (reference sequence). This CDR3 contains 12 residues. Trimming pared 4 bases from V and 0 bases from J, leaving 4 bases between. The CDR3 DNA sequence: TGTGCCTGGACAGGCTCTGGAAACACCATATATTTT. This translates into CAWTGSGNTIYF. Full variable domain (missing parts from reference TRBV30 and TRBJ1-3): SQTIHQWPATLVQPVGSPLSLECTVEGTSNPNLYWYRQAAGRGLQLLFYSVGIGQISSEVPQNLSASRPQDRQFILSSKKLLLSDSGFYLCAWTGSGNTIYFGEGSWLTVV.

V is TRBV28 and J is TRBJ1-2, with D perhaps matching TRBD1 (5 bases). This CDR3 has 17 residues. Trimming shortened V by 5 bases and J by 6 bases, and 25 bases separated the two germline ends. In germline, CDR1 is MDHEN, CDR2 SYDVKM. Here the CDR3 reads CASSPITWGETWDGYTF. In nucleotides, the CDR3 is TGTGCCAGCAGTCCTATAACGTGGGGGGAAACATGGGATGGCTACACCTTC.

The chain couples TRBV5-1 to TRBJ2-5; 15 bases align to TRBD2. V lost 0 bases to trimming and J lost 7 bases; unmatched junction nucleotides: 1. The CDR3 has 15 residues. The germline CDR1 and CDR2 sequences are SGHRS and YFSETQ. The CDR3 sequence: CASSLEGLAGGTQYF. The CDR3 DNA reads TGCGCCAGCAGCTTGGAGGGACTAGCGGGAGGGACCCAGTACTTC.

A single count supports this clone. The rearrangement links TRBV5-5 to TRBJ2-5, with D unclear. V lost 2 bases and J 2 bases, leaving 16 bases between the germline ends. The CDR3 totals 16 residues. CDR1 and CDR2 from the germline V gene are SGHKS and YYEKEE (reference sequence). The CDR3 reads CASSFIPQNSQETQYF. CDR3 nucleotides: TGTGCCAGCAGCTTTATTCCTCAAAACAGTCAAGAGACCCAGTACTTC.

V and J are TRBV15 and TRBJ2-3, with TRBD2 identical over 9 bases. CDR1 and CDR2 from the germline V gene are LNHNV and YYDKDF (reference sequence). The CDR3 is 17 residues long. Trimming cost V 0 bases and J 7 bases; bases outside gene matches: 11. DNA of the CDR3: TGTGCCACCAGCAGAGATGTGGCTAGCGGGACCCGCCATACGCAGTATTTT. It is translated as CATSRDVASGTRHTQYF.

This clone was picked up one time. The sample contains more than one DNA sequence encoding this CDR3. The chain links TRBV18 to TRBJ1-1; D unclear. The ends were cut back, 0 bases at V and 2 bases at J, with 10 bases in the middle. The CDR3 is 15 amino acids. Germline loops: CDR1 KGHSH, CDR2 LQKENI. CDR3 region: CASSPPAGPNTEAFF. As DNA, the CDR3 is TGTGCCAGCTCACCACCGGCAGGCCCCAACACTGAAGCTTTCTTT.

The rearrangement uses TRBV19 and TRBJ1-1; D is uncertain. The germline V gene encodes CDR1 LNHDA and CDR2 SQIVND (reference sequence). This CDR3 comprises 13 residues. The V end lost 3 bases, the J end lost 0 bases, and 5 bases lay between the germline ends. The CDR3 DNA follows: TGTGCCAGTAGTATTACTGTGAACACTGAAGCTTTCTTT. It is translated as CASSITVNTEAFF.

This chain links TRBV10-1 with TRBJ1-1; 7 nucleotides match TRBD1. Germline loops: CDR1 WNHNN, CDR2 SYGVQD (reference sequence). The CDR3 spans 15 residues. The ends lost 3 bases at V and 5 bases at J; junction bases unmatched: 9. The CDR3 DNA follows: TGCGCCAGCAGTGACTCAAGGGGGCGGGGTACTGAAGCTTTCTTT. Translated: CASSDSRGRGTEAFF.

Written as DNA, the CDR3 is TGTGCCAGCAGCTTAATCTCGGGGAGAGCTGAAGCTTTCTTT. This gives the protein CASSLISGRAEAFF. The chain uses TRBV7-9 and TRBJ1-1; D is undetermined. The CDR3 sequence is 14 residues long. The V gene lost 2 bases and the J gene lost 6 bases, with 13 bases spanning the gap. Germline V CDR1 and CDR2: SEHNR, FQNEAQ (reference sequence).

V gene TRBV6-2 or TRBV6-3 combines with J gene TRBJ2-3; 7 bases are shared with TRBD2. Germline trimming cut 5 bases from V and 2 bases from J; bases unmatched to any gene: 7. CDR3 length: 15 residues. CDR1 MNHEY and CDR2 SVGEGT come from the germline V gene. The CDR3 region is CASSLIAGITDTQYF. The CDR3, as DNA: TGTGCCAGCAGTCTGATAGCGGGTATCACAGATACGCAGTATTTT.

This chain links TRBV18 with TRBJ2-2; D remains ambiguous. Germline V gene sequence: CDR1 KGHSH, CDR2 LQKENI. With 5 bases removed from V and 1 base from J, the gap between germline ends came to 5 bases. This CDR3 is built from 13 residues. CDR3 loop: CASSGQNTGELFF. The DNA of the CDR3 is TGTGCCAGCTCAGGGCAGAACACCGGGGAGCTGTTTTTT.

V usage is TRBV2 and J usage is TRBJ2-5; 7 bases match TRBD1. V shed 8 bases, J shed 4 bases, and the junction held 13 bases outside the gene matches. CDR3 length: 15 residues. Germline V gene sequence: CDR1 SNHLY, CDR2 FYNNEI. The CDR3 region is CASRLTGSVVETQYF. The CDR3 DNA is TGTGCCAGCCGTCTGACAGGGTCCGTGGTAGAGACCCAGTACTTC. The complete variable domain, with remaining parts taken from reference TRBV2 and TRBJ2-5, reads EPEVTQTPSHQVTQMGQEVILRCVPISNHLYFYWYRQILGQKVEFLVSFYNNEISEKSEIFDDQFSVERPDGSNFTLKIRSTKLEDSAMYFCASRLTGSVVETQYFGPGTRLLVL.

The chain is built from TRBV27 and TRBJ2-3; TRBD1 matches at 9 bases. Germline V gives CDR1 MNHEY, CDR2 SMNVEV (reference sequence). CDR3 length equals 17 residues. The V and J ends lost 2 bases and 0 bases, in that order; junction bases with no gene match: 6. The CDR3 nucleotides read TGTGCCAGCAGTTTAGGACAGGGGAAATGGAGCACAGATACGCAGTATTTT. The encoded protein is CASSLGQGKWSTDTQYF.

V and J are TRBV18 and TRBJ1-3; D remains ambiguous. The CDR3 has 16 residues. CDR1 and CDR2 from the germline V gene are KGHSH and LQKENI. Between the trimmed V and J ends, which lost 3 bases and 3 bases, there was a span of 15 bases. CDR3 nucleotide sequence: TGTGCCAGCTCACCCCCGGAGCTCTTGGATGGAAACACCATATATTTT. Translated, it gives CASSPPELLDGNTIYF.

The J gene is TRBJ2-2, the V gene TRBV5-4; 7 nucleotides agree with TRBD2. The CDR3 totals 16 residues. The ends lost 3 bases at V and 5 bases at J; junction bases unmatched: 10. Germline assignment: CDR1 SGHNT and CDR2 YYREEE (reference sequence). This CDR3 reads CASSSPAGDITGELFF. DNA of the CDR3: TGTGCCAGCAGCTCTCCGGCGGGAGATATAACCGGGGAGCTGTTTTTT.

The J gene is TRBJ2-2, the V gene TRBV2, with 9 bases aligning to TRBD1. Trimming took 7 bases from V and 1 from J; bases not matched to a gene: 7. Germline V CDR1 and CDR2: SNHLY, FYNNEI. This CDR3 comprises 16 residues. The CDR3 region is CASIRDRGVNTGELFF. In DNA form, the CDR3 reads TGTGCCAGCATTCGCGACAGGGGGGTGAACACCGGGGAGCTGTTTTTT.

CDR3 nucleotide sequence: TGTGCCAGCAGCTTAGGGACAGGGAGCACCGGGGAGCTGTTTTTT. Its protein is CASSLGTGSTGELFF. The rearrangement joins TRBV7-9 to TRBJ2-2; TRBD1 matches at 8 bases. Losses at the gene ends were 1 base for V and 4 bases for J; bases not matched to a gene: 2. CDR1 and CDR2 (germline): SEHNR, FQNEAQ (reference sequence). This CDR3 is 15 amino acids long.

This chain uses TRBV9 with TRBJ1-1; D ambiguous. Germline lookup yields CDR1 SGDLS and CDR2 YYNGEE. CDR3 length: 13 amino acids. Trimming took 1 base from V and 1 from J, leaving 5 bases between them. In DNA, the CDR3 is TGTGCCAGCAGCGTAACAGCGAACACTGAAGCTTTCTTT. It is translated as CASSVTANTEAFF.

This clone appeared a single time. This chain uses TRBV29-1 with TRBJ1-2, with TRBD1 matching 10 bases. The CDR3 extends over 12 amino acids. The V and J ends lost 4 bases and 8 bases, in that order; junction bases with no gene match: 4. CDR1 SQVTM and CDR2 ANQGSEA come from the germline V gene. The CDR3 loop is CSVGQGAEGYTF. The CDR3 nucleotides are TGCAGCGTTGGACAGGGGGCGGAGGGCTACACCTTC.